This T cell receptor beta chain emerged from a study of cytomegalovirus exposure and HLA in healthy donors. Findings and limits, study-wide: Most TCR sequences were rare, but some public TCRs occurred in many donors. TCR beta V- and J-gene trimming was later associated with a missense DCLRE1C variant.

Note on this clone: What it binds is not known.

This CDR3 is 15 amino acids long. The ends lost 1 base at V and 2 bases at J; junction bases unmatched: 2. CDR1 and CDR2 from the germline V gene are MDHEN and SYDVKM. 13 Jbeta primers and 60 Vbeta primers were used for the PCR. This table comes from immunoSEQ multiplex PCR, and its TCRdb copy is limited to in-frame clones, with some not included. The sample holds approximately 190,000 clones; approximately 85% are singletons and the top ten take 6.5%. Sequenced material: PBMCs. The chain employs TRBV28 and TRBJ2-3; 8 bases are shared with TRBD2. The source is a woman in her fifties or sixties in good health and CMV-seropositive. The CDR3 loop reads CASSLLAGTTDTQYF. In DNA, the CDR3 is TGTGCCAGCAGTTTATTAGCGGGGACCACAGATACGCAGTATTTT.